These T cell receptor beta chains were read from a single sample in a study of blood T cell repertoires in COVID-19. TCRdb's table, derived via immunoSEQ multiplex PCR, lists solely in-frame clones and lacks some. The profile covers 150,000 to 200,000 clones, with roughly nine tenths appearing a single time and under 3.5% taken by the ten largest. Sequencing was performed on peripheral blood. The receptors stem from a woman aged 30 to 39 with active or convalescent COVID-19. CDR3s include the opening cysteine and the closing phenylalanine or tryptophan. D genes are given only for firm matches. Where a row states a size, it is once, few, many or the class of an expanded clone; other rows omit it.

>-|TRBD1|TRBV7-9|TRBJ1-1
TGTGCCAGCAGGGGGACAGGGATCACTGAAGCTTTCTTT
CASRGTGITEAFF
>-|-|TRBV27|TRBJ2-4
TGTGCCAGCACATCTGTCAGCGGGTCAAACATTCAGTACTTC
CASTSVSGSNIQYF
>-|TRBD2|TRBV7-6|TRBJ2-7
TGTGCCAGCAGCTCTAGCGGGGGTTACGAGCAGTACTTC
CASSSSGGYEQYF
>-|-|TRBV2|TRBJ1-2
TGTGCCAGCAGTGAATTACAGAGCAACTATGGCTACACCTTC
CASSELQSNYGYTF
>-|-|TRBV28|TRBJ1-5
TGTGCCAGCAGTTACAGGGCGAGCAATCAGCCCCAGCATTTT
CASSYRASNQPQHF
>once|TRBD1|TRBV5-1|TRBJ2-5
TGCGCCAGCAGCCTGACAGGGGGAAGGGAGACCCAGTACTTC
CASSLTGGRETQYF
>once|TRBD1|TRBV28|TRBJ1-2
TGTGCCAGCAGTCCTTATTTATTTTTGGACAGGCCCTACTATGGCTACACCTTC
CASSPYLFLDRPYYGYTF
>-|-|TRBV5-1|TRBJ2-3
TGCGCCAGCAGCTTGGGGGCCGGCGTTGATACGCAGTATTTT
CASSLGAGVDTQYF
>-|-|TRBV7-9|TRBJ2-5
TGTGCCAGCAGCCGTACTAGTCCAGAGACCCAGTACTTC
CASSRTSPETQYF
>-|-|TRBV12-3/TRBV12-4|TRBJ1-5
TGTGCCAGCAGTTTGGGCAGGGATCAGCCCCAGCATTTT
CASSLGRDQPQHF
>-|TRBD1|TRBV10-3|TRBJ2-3
TGTGCCATCAGCAGGTTGACAGGGGGCACAGATACGCAGTATTTT
CAISRLTGGTDTQYF
>-|-|TRBV5-4|TRBJ1-1
TGTGCCAGCAGCTTGGTGGTATCTGGCAACACTGAAGCTTTCTTT
CASSLVVSGNTEAFF
>few|-|TRBV7-9|TRBJ1-2
TGTGCCAGCAGCTCCGGGGGAGGGGTGGAGAATGGCTACACCTTC
CASSSGGGVENGYTF
>-|-|TRBV6-5|TRBJ2-7
TGTGTCACACTCAGGAATGGGGGGGAGCAGTACTTC
CVTLRNGGEQYF
>few|-|TRBV7-2|TRBJ1-5
TGTGCCAGCAGCTTAGAAAGGGGTAATCAGCCCCAGCATTTT
CASSLERGNQPQHF
>-|-|TRBV18|TRBJ1-5
TGTGCCAGCTCACTTGACACCCAGCCCCAGCATTTT
CASSLDTQPQHF
>-|TRBD1|TRBV18|TRBJ2-1
TGTGCCAGCTCACCAGGGACAGGGATCAATGAGCAGTTCTTC
CASSPGTGINEQFF
>-|-|TRBV30|TRBJ2-2
TGTGCCTGGAGCCCGGGAGACACCGGGGAGCTGTTTTTT
CAWSPGDTGELFF
>few|-|TRBV27|TRBJ1-1
TGTGCCAGCAGTCCCGACACCAACACTGAAGCTTTCTTT
CASSPDTNTEAFF
>-|-|TRBV6-5|TRBJ1-1
TGTGCCAGCAGCCCCCGCCAGGGTGAAGCTTTCTTT
CASSPRQGEAFF
>-|TRBD1|TRBV11-2|TRBJ1-1
TGTGCCAGCAGCTCACAGGGGACTGACACTGAAGCTTTCTTT
CASSSQGTDTEAFF
>many|TRBD1|TRBV5-1|TRBJ1-1
TGCGCCAGTAAGCGGGACAGGTCGAACACTGAAGCTTTCTTT
CASKRDRSNTEAFF
>once|-|TRBV3-1/TRBV3-2|TRBJ1-3
TGTGCCAGCAGCCTATGGGGGGGGCAGAGCTCTGGAAACACCATATATTTT
CASSLWGGQSSGNTIYF
>-|-|TRBV29-1|TRBJ2-3
TGCAGCGTTGACAGGGGGACTAGCACAGATACGCAGTATTTT
CSVDRGTSTDTQYF
>many|-|TRBV6-5|TRBJ1-1
TGTGCCAGCAGTTCTAACACTGAAGCTTTCTTT
CASSSNTEAFF
>-|-|TRBV6-6|TRBJ1-6
TGTGCCAGCAGTCTTGGGCAGGGATTCCCGAATAATTCACCCCTCCACTTT
CASSLGQGFPNNSPLHF
>-|-|TRBV18|TRBJ1-3
TGTGCCAGCTCACCCCAAACAGGTGGAAACACCATATATTTT
CASSPQTGGNTIYF
>-|TRBD1|TRBV6-5|TRBJ1-2
TGTGCCAGCAGTTACGACAGGGACTATGGCTACACCTTC
CASSYDRDYGYTF
>-|-|TRBV28|TRBJ2-2
TGTGCCAGCAGTTTCTTCGGGGAGCTGTTTTTT
CASSFFGELFF
>-|-|TRBV4-1|TRBJ1-4
TGCGCCAGCAGCCAAGTACCGACTGCAACTAATGAAAAACTGTTTTTT
CASSQVPTATNEKLFF
>-|TRBD1|TRBV6-5|TRBJ2-1
TGTGCCAGCAGTTCCGGGACAGGGAGGTATGAGCAGTTCTTC
CASSSGTGRYEQFF
>-|-|TRBV18|TRBJ2-5
TGTGCCAGCTCACCGCCCGGGATCCAAGAGACCCAGTACTTC
CASSPPGIQETQYF
>once|-|TRBV5-1|TRBJ1-4
TGCGCCAGCAGCTTGCTTGAGGGCAATGAAAAACTGTTTTTT
CASSLLEGNEKLFF
>-|TRBD2|TRBV4-2|TRBJ2-1
TGTGCCAGCAGCCTCACCACTTCTAGCGGGGATAGCTCCTACAATGAGCAGTTCTTC
CASSLTTSSGDSSYNEQFF
>-|TRBD2|TRBV19|TRBJ2-1
TGTGCCAGTAGTATAGAGGCGAGCGGGAGACTTAATGAGCAGTTCTTC
CASSIEASGRLNEQFF
>-|-|TRBV19|TRBJ2-7
TGTGCCAGCGGGACAACCTACGAGCAGTACTTC
CASGTTYEQYF
>-|-|TRBV6-2/TRBV6-3|TRBJ1-5
TGTGCCAGCAGTTACTCCCCCCTCCGGGATAATCAGCCCCAGCATTTT
CASSYSPLRDNQPQHF
>-|-|TRBV5-8|TRBJ1-2
TGTGCCAGCAGCTCCAACAGGGTTGGCTACACCTTC
CASSSNRVGYTF
>-|-|TRBV5-1|TRBJ2-1
TGCGCCAGCAGCTTGGGGTTTCGGGAGAGGTCCTACAATGAGCAGTTCTTC
CASSLGFRERSYNEQFF
>-|-|TRBV24-1|TRBJ1-2
TGTGCCACCAGTGATTTAATTGGCGGTGGCTACACCTTC
CATSDLIGGGYTF
>-|TRBD2|TRBV19|TRBJ2-1
TGTGCCAGTAGCGGAGGGGCCGGGACTAGCGTCGTTGATGAGCAGTTCTTC
CASSGGAGTSVVDEQFF
>-|TRBD1|TRBV5-1|TRBJ2-2
TGCGCCAGCAGCTTGGAGGGGGCGAGCACCGGGGAGCTGTTTTTT
CASSLEGASTGELFF
>few|-|TRBV20-1|TRBJ2-5
TGCAGTGACAGCCCGGTGGAGACCCAGTACTTC
CSDSPVETQYF
>few|-|TRBV25-1|TRBJ1-3
TGTGCCAGCAGAGGGGCCTCTGGAAACACCATATATTTT
CASRGASGNTIYF